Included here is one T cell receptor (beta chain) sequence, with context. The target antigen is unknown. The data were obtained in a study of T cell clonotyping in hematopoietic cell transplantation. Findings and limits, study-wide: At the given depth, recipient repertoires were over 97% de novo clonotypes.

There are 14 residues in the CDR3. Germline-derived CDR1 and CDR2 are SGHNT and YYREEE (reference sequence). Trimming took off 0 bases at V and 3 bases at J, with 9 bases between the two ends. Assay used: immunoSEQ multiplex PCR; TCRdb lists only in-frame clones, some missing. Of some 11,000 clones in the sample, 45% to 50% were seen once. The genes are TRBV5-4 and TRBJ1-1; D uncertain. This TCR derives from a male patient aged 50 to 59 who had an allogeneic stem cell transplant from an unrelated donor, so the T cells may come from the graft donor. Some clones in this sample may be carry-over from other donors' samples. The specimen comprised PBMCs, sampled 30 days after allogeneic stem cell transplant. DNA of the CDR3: TGTGCCAGCAGCTTGGGTGCAGGTCACACTGAAGCTTTCTTT. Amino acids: CASSLGAGHTEAFF.